The 11 T cell receptor beta chains reported below all come from one sample, sequenced in a study of CD8+CD57+ T cells in acquired aplastic anemia. TCR beta VDJ and CDR3 profiling used genomic DNA as template. TCRdb used MiXCR to reprocess the reads, holding one entry per CDR3 protein. The sample includes roughly 190,000 distinct CDR3 sequences, approximately 50% of them seen just once. The sample taken for sequencing was sorted CD4+, CD8+, or CD8+CD57+ T cells (not recorded which) from PBMCs. The receptors originated from a human donor in good health, serving as a control.

V usage is TRBV2 and J usage is TRBJ2-7, with TRBD1 identical over 7 bases. Germline V gene lookup returns CDR1 SNHLY and CDR2 FYNNEI. The CDR3 sequence is 12 residues long. V was clipped by 6 bases and J by 5 bases; unmatched bases: 4. This CDR3 is CASSVDRNEQYV. The CDR3 region has the DNA TGTGCCAGCAGCGTGGACAGGAACGAGCAGTACGTC.

The V call is TRBV10-1, the J call TRBJ2-7, with D perhaps matching TRBD2 (6 bases). Trimming left V 3 bases short and J 3 bases short, with 6 bases between. Per germline, CDR1 WNHNN and CDR2 SYGVQD (reference sequence). The length of the CDR3 is 12 residues. The CDR3 DNA is TGCGCCAGCAGTGACGGGGGCTACGAGCAGTACTTC. Protein: CASSDGGYEQYF.

This chain uses TRBV29-1 with TRBJ1-4; a weak D match, TRBD1 (6 bases). V lost 4 bases to trimming and J lost 4 bases, with 10 bases between them. The germline gives CDR1 SQVTM, CDR2 ANQGSEA. This CDR3 is built from 13 residues. The CDR3 nucleotides are TGCAGCGTTGCGGACAGCATTAATGAAAAACTGTTTTTT. Translation gives CSVADSINEKLFF.

The J gene is TRBJ2-1, the V gene TRBV29-1, with TRBD1 matching over 7 bases. The CDR3 contains 13 residues. Germline CDR1 SQVTM, CDR2 ANQGSEA. The trim removed 3 bases at V and 3 bases at J, leaving 2 bases unmatched. The CDR3 region is CSVDGQVYNEQFF. In nucleotides, the CDR3 is TGCAGCGTTGACGGACAGGTCTACAATGAGCAGTTCTTC.

At least ten counts were recorded for this clonotype. The chain carries TRBV4-3 and TRBJ1-4; tentative D call: TRBD1 (6 bases). V lost 2 bases and J lost 0, with 13 bases in between. Germline values: CDR1 LGHNA, CDR2 YSLEER. The CDR3 runs to 17 residues. The CDR3 DNA sequence: TGCGCCAGCAGCCAATTCCAGGGGCTTGCAACTAATGAAAAACTGTTTTTT. Protein product: CASSQFQGLATNEKLFF.

V is TRBV19 and J is TRBJ2-7; D remains ambiguous. Trimming pared 4 bases from V and 0 bases from J, leaving 7 bases between. Germline V gives CDR1 LNHDA, CDR2 SQIVND (reference sequence). The CDR3 is made up of 13 amino acids. The CDR3 nucleotides are TGTGCCAGTAGTAGCCGTAACTCCTACGAGCAGTACTTC. Translating it yields CASSSRNSYEQYF.

J is TRBJ2-3 and V is TRBV15; D is perhaps TRBD1 or TRBD2 (5 bases each). Germline V gene lookup returns CDR1 LNHNV and CDR2 YYDKDF (reference sequence). Trimming took off 8 bases at V and 1 base at J, with 16 bases between the two ends. This CDR3 is 15 amino acids long. The CDR3 region has the DNA TGTGCCACCGAAGGGGAGCCCGGGGGCACAGATACGCAGTATTTT. It specifies CATEGEPGGTDTQYF.

This sequence joins TRBV9 and TRBJ2-3; D is perhaps TRBD2 (6 bases). V was pared by 0 bases and J by 2 bases, with 13 bases between. Germline V gene lookup returns CDR1 SGDLS and CDR2 YYNGEE. The length of the CDR3 is 16 residues. The DNA for the CDR3 is TGTGCCAGCAGCGTAGCTCGGGGAGGTAACACAGATACGCAGTATTTT. It translates to CASSVARGGNTDTQYF.

V usage is TRBV12-3 or TRBV12-4 and J usage is TRBJ2-7; perhaps TRBD2 as D (5 bases). Deletions cut 7 bases from V and 2 bases from J, with 12 bases between. This CDR3 has 13 amino acids. This CDR3 is CASTSGSTYEQYF. CDR3 DNA sequence: TGTGCCAGCACCTCGGGGTCGACCTACGAGCAGTACTTC.

The chain uses TRBV10-2 and TRBJ2-5; 12 bases line up with TRBD1. Germline V CDR1 and CDR2: WSHSY, SAAADI. The ends lost 7 bases at V and 5 bases at J; junction bases unmatched: 8. The CDR3 has 15 residues. The CDR3, as DNA: TGCGCCAGCAACGCCGGGACAGGGGGCATGGAGACCCAGTACTTC. Translating gives CASNAGTGGMETQYF.

This chain joins TRBV7-9 and TRBJ2-7, with D perhaps TRBD1 (5 bases). Between the trimmed V and J ends, which lost 3 bases and 3 bases, there was a span of 9 bases. The germline CDR1 and CDR2 sequences are SEHNR and FQNEAQ (reference sequence). The CDR3 loop spans 13 amino acids. The CDR3 sequence: CASSFQGIYEQYF. The CDR3 nucleotides read TGTGCCAGCAGCTTTCAGGGAATCTACGAGCAGTACTTC.